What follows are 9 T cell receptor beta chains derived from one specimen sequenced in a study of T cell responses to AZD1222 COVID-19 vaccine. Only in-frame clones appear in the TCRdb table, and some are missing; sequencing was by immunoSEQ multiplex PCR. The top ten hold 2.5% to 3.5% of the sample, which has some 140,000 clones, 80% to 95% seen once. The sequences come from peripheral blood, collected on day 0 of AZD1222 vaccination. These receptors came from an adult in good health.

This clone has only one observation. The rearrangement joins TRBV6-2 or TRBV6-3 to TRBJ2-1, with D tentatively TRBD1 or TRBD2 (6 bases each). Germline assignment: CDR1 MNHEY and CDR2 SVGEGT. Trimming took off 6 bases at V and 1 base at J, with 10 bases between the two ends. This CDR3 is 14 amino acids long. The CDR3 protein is CASSEGGSYNEQFF. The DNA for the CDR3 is TGTGCCAGCAGCGAAGGGGGGTCCTACAATGAGCAGTTCTTC.

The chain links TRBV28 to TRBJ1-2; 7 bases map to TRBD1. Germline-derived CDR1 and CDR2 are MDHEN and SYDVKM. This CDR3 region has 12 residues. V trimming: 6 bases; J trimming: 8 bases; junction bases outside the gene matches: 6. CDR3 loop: CASRLTGLGYTF. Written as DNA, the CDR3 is TGTGCCAGCAGGCTGACAGGGCTGGGCTACACCTTC.

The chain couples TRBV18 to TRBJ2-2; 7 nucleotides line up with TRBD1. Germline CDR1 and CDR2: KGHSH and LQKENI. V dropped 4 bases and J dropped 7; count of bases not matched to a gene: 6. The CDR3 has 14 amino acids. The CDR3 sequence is CASSLATGDGELFF. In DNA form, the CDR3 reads TGTGCCAGCTCACTGGCAACAGGGGACGGGGAGCTGTTTTTT. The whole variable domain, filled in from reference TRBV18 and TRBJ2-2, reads NAGVMQNPRHLVRRRGQEARLRCSPMKGHSHVYWYRQLPEEGLKFMVYLQKENIIDESGMPKERFSAEFPKEGPSILRIQQVVRGDSAAYFCASSLATGDGELFFGEGSRLTVL.

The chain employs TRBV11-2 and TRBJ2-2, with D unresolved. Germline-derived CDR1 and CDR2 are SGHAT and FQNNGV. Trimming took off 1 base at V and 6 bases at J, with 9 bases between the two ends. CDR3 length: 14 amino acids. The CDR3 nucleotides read TGTGCCAGCAGCTTAGTTAGCCGACCCGGGGAGCTGTTTTTT. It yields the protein CASSLVSRPGELFF. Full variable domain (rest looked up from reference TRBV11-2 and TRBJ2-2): EAGVAQSPRYKIIEKRQSVAFWCNPISGHATLYWYQQILGQGPKLLIQFQNNGVVDDSQLPKDRFSAERLKGVDSTLKIQPAKLEDSAVYLCASSLVSRPGELFFGEGSRLTVL.

The CDR3 DNA reads as TGTGCCAGCTCCCAAAACAGGGACGAGACCCAGTACTTC. Its translation is CASSQNRDETQYF. J is TRBJ2-5 and V is TRBV18; D is possibly TRBD1 (6 bases). CDR1 and CDR2 from the germline V gene are KGHSH and LQKENI. CDR3 length: 13 amino acids. Between the trimmed V and J ends, which lost 6 bases and 5 bases, there was a span of 13 bases. Filled out from reference TRBV18 and TRBJ2-5, the complete variable domain reads NAGVMQNPRHLVRRRGQEARLRCSPMKGHSHVYWYRQLPEEGLKFMVYLQKENIIDESGMPKERFSAEFPKEGPSILRIQQVVRGDSAAYFCASSQNRDETQYFGPGTRLLVL.

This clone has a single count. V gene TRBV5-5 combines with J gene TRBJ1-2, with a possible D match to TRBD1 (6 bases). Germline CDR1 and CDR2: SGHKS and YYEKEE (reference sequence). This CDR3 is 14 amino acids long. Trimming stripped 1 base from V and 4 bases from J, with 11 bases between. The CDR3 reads CASSLSSDSYGYTF. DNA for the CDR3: TGTGCCAGCAGCTTGTCTTCGGACAGCTATGGCTACACCTTC.

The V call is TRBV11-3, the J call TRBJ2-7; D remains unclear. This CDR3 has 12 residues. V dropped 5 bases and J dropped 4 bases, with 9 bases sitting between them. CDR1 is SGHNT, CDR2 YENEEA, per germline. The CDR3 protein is CASSARRYEQYF. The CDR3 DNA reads TGTGCCAGCAGCGCCCGACGGTACGAGCAGTACTTC.

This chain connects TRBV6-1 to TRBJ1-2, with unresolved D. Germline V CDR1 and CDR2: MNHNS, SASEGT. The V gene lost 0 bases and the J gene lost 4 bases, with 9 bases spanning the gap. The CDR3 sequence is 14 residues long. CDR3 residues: CASSEASSFYGYTF. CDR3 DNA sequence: TGTGCCAGCAGTGAAGCGTCCTCGTTCTATGGCTACACCTTC.

The CDR3 DNA is TGTGCCAGCAGCTTAGCACCGACCTACGAGCAGTACTTC. This gives the protein CASSLAPTYEQYF. The chain is built from TRBV5-5 and TRBJ2-7; D uncertain. The CDR3 sequence is 13 residues long. V was trimmed by 2 bases and J by 2 bases, leaving 8 bases between them. Germline V CDR1 and CDR2: SGHKS, YYEKEE (reference sequence).